The TCR beta chain described here comes from a study of T-cell reconstitution after alpha-beta-depleted transplantation in children. Study-level findings and limits: Several hundred rapidly expanded clones from non-depleted graft cells reportedly supplied alpha-beta T cells about two months post-transplant.

The CDR3 has 16 residues. Unmatched junction bases numbered 11, after V lost 0 bases and J lost 6 bases. Germline V gene data show CDR1 as SGDLS and CDR2 as YYNGEE. This sample's TCRbeta library carried unique molecular identifier barcodes. TCRdb itself ran the PCR reads through MiXCR, one entry per CDR3 protein. The data contain under 250,000 distinct CDR3 sequences, more than 20% of them seen just once; the ten biggest clones take up 4% to 5.5%. This clonotype turned up a few times. What it binds is unknown. This chain uses TRBV9 with TRBJ2-7; 8 bases match TRBD1. The sample here was PBMCs, mostly from graft donor cells, taken 360 days after TCRalphabeta/CD19-depleted stem cell transplant. The sequence came from a female patient between 2 and 10 years old who had a stem cell transplant for congenital amegakaryocytic thrombocytopenia, so the T cells may come from the graft donor. The CDR3 is CASSVGRGTGFIEQYF. In nucleotides, the CDR3 is TGTGCCAGCAGCGTAGGGAGAGGGACAGGTTTTATCGAGCAGTACTTC.